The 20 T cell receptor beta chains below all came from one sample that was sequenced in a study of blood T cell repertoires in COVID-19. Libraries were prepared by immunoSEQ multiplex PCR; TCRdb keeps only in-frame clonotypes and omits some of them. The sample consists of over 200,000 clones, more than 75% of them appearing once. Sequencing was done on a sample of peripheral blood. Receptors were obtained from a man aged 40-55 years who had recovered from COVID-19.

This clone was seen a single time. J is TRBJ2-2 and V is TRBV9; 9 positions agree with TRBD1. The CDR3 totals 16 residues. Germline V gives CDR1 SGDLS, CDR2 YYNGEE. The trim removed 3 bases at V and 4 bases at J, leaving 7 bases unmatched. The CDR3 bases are TGTGCCAGCAGCGCCCGGACAGGGGTGGGCACCGGGGAGCTGTTTTTT. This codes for CASSARTGVGTGELFF.

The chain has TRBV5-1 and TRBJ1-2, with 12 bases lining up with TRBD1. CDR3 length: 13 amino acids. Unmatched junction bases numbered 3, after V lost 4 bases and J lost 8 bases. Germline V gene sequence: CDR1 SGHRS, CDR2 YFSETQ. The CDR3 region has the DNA TGCGCCAGCAGCCGGGACAGGGGGCAAGGCTACACCTTC. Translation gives CASSRDRGQGYTF.

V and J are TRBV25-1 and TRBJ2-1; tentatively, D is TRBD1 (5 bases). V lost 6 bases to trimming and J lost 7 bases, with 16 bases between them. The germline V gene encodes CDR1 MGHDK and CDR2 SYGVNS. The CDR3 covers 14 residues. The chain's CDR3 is CASRQNPPGNEQFF. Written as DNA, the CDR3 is TGTGCCAGCAGGCAGAACCCGCCAGGGAATGAGCAGTTCTTC.

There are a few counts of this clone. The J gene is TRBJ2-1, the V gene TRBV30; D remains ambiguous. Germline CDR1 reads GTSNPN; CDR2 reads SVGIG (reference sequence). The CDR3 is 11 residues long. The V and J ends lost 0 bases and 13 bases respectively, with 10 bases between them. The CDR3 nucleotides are TGTGCCTGGAGTGTACAAGTTAGCCAGTTCTTC. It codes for CAWSVQVSQFF. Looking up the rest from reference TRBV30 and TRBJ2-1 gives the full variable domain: SQTIHQWPATLVQPVGSPLSLECTVEGTSNPNLYWYRQAAGRGLQLLFYSVGIGQISSEVPQNLSASRPQDRQFILSSKKLLLSDSGFYLCAWSVQVSQFFGPGTRLTVL.

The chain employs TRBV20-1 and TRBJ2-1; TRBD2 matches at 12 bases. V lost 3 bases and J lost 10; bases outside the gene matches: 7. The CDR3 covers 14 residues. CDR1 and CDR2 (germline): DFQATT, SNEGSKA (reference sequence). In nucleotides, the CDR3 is TGCAGTGCTAGTAGACTAGCGGGAGAGGGGGAGCAGTTCTTC. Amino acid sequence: CSASRLAGEGEQFF.

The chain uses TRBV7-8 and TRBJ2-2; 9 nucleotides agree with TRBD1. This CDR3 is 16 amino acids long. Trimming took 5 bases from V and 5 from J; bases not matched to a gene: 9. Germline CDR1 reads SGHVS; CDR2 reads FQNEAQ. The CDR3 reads CASSPGGTGYTGELFF. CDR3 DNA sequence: TGTGCCAGCAGCCCAGGCGGGACAGGGTATACCGGGGAGCTGTTTTTT.

As DNA, the CDR3 is TGTGCCAGCAGCTTAGTGGGACTAGCGGGAATTAGCGGGAGTGAGCAGTTCTTC. It specifies CASSLVGLAGISGSEQFF. This chain uses TRBV7-2 with TRBJ2-1, with TRBD2 identical over 13 bases. V dropped 1 base and J dropped 9; count of bases not matched to a gene: 12. In germline, CDR1 is SGHTA, CDR2 FQGNSA. The CDR3 contains 18 residues.

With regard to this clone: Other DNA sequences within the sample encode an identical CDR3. CDR3 nucleotides: TGTGCCAGCAGCGGACGTGGGGGCCCCTACGAGCAGTACTTC. Translating gives CASSGRGGPYEQYF. The V gene is TRBV9, the J gene TRBJ2-7, with D possibly TRBD1 on 6 matching bases. V was pared by 3 bases and J by 2 bases, with 12 bases between. This CDR3 comprises 14 residues. CDR1 and CDR2 from the germline V gene are SGDLS and YYNGEE.

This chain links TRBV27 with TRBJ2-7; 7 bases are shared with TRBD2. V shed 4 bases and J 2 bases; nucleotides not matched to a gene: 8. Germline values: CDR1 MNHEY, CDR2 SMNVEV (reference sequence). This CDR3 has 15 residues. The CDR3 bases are TGTGCCAGCAGTTCCCTTGGGGGGGTTGCCTACGAGCAGTACTTC. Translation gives CASSSLGGVAYEQYF.

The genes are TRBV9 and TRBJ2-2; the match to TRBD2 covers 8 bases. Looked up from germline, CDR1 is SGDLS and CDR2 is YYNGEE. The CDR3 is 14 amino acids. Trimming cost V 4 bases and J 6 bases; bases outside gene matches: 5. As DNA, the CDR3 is TGTGCCAGCAGCTTATCGGGAGGGCCCGGGGAGCTGTTTTTT. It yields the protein CASSLSGGPGELFF. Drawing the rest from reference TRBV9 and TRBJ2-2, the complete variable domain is DSGVTQTPKHLITATGQRVTLRCSPRSGDLSVYWYQQSLDQGLQFLIQYYNGEERAKGNILERFSAQQFPDLHSELNLSSLELGDSALYFCASSLSGGPGELFFGEGSRLTVL.

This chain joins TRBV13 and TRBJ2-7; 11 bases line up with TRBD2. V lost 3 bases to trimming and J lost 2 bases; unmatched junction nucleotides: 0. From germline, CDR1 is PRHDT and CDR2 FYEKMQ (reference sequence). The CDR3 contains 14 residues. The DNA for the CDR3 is TGTGCCAGCAGCTTTAGCGGGGGGGCCTACGAGCAGTACTTC. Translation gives CASSFSGGAYEQYF.

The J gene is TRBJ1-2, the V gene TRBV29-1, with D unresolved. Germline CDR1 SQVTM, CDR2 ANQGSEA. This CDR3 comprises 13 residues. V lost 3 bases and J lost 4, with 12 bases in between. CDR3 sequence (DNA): TGCAGCGTTGATTCCGGGGATGCCTATGGCTACACCTTC. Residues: CSVDSGDAYGYTF.

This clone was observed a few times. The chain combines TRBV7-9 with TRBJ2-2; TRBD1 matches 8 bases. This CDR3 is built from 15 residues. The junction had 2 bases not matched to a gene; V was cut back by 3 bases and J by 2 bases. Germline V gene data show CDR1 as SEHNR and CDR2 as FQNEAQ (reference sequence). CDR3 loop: CASSFRGLNTGELFF. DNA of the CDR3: TGTGCCAGCAGCTTCAGGGGGCTAAACACCGGGGAGCTGTTTTTT.

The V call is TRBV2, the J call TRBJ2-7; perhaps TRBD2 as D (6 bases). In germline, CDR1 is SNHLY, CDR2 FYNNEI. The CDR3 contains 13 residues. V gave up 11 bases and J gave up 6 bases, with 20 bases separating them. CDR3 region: CAVRRLGGREQYF. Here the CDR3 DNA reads TGTGCCGTGCGACGGCTCGGGGGTCGCGAGCAGTACTTC.

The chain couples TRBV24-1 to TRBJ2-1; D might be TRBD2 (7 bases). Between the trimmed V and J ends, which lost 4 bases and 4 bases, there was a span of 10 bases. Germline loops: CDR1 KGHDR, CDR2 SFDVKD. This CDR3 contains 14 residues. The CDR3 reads CATSEGGLYNEQFF. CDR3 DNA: TGTGCCACCAGTGAGGGGGGGCTATACAATGAGCAGTTCTTC.

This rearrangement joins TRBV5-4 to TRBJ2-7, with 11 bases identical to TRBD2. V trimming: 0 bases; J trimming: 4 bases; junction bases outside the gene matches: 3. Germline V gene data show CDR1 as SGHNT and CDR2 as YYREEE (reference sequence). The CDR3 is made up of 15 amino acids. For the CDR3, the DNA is TGTGCCAGCAGCTTGGCCACTAGCGGGGGTTACGAGCAGTACTTC. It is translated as CASSLATSGGYEQYF.

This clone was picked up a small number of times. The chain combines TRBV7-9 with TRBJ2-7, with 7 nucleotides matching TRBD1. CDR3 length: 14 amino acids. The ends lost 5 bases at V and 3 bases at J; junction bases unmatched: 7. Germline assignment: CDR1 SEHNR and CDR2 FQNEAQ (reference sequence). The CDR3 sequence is CASSPPGQHYEQYF. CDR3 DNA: TGTGCCAGCAGCCCCCCGGGACAGCACTACGAGCAGTACTTC.

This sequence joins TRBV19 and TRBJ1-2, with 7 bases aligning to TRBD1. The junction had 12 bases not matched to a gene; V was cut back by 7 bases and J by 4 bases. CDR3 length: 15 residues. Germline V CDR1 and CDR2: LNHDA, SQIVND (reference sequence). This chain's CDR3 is CASTDDRARGYGYTF. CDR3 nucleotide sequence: TGTGCCAGTACCGACGACAGGGCACGGGGCTATGGCTACACCTTC.

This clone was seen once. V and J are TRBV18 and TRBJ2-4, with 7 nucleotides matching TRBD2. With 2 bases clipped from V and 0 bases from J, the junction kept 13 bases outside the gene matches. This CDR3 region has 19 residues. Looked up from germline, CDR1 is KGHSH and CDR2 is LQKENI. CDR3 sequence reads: CASSPFVLGTTGAKNIQYF. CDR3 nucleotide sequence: TGTGCCAGCTCACCATTTGTGCTTGGGACTACTGGAGCCAAAAACATTCAGTACTTC.

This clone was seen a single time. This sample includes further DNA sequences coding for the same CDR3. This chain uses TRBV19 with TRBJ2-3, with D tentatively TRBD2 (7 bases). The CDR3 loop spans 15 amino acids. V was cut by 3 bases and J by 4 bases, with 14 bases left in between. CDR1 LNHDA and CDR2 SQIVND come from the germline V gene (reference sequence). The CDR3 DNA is TGTGCCAGTAGTATCGCAGGGGCGGGAGCAGATACGCAGTATTTT. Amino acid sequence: CASSIAGAGADTQYF.